The present entry profiles one T cell receptor beta chain with its context. Its matching antigen is unknown. Combining a sample-barcoded 5' primer with a J-beta primer mix, a second PCR ran for roughly 7 to 11 cycles. TCRdb recomputed calls from the 5' RACE reads with MiXCR, one row per CDR3 protein. Seen here are roughly 930,000 distinct CDR3 sequences, around 46% observed once, and the top ten hold 13%. The CDR3 sequence is 16 residues long. V gave up 6 bases and J gave up 3 bases; unmatched junction bases: 11. These data are taken from a study of blood T cells in healthy people across ages. Regarding the study as a whole: Age advanced and TCR beta diversity per million T cells fell, roughly linearly.

The TCR comes from a man aged 30-40 years in good health. The sequencing input was blood. The gene calls are TRBV12-3 or TRBV12-4 and TRBJ2-3, with TRBD2 matching 8 bases. The CDR3 loop is CASRYIGGALTDTQYF. CDR3 sequence (DNA): TGTGCCAGCAGATATATCGGGGGGGCGCTAACAGATACGCAGTATTTT.